The T cell receptor beta chain under discussion was sequenced for a study of cytomegalovirus exposure and HLA in healthy donors (dated by TCRdb to 2017 to 2019). The study in broad terms: An earlier analysis of around 600 of the donors reported roughly 300 Gb of sequence data and 100 million to 140 million unique TCR beta sequences from some 180 million T cells. In a later genetic analysis, genome-wide SNP genotypes for about 65% of the roughly 700 donors were used, and that subset was treated as a discovery cohort. Typing coverage differed by locus: A, B, C, DRB1 and DQB1 were typed in roughly 620-630 donors, DQA1 in around 500, DPA1 in some 570, and DPB1 in 400 to 490. To decide whether each TCR beta V gene segment behaved as functional or pseudogenic, an earlier analysis of several hundred of the donors relied on high-throughput TCR beta sequencing. The study aimed to test whether signatures of past pathogen exposure could be identified by cataloging public T cell receptors. Both class I and class II loci were covered by HLA typing, at four-digit resolution. The study profiled the T cell repertoires of more than 500 subjects by immunosequencing and related them to cytomegalovirus serostatus. Donor age, sex, ethnicity and CMV serostatus were compiled together with the repertoire data. In addition to the first cohort of 500 to 850 subjects, a separate validation cohort of about 120 different subjects was used. Of the 300 to 500 genotyped donors, more than 75% were placed in the genetic ancestry cluster associated with self-reported Caucasian donors. An early release that covered approximately 600 HLA-typed donors contained approximately 300 gigabases of sequencing data and tens of millions of unique TCR sequences. Among 398 genotyped donors of the cohort, an average of 235,054 unique TCR beta nucleotide sequences were sequenced per donor, approximately 20% of them non-productive. Rather than drawing on any new phenotypic data, the later analysis identified candidate immune exposures from TCR beta sequences and the way those sequences occurred across donors. A later analysis re-examined previously published TCR beta repertoires from 610 or so donors and added high-resolution HLA genotyping to investigate patterns of TCR occurrence. A handful of DR-DQ haplotypes were handled as single units for association and clustering because linkage in the cohort was strong. Every discovery cohort repertoire had been produced on one sequencing platform. To predict cytomegalovirus infection status, the study brought together high-throughput TCR immunosequencing, statistical association of individual TCRs with disease status, and machine learning. The paper as a whole reports these results and caveats: According to the authors, the approach could potentially be generalized to other disease states and immunological phenotypes. A further reported finding was that TCR beta sequences accurately predicted the HLA-A and HLA-B alleles for most subjects in the first cohort. When HLA alleles, especially DR and DQ, strongly co-occurred, attributing TCR associations to individual alleles was difficult. The earlier analysis of 587 of the donors excluded roughly 16 rarely observed V segments, including chromosome 9 orphons, because counts were too low. In a later analysis, most CMV-associated TCR beta chains were found to appear HLA-restricted, with HLA associations seemingly driven largely by CMV exposure. A cluster of highly shared sequence variants was judged likely to represent a technical artifact of the sequencing pipeline. In this cohort, only TCR beta chains were sequenced, and detectable features were limited by the absence of alpha or paired-chain data. Compared with equally common non-associated chains, HLA-associated TCR beta chains in a later analysis were more clonally expanded and had lower generation probabilities. In a later analysis, 16,951 TCR beta sequences were associated with specific HLA alleles at a false discovery rate of 0.05. In a later genetic analysis, fewer N-insertions in productive TCRs were reported among donors in an Asian-associated ancestry cluster than the roughly 640-donor mean. Immune exposure information for the cohort was limited to CMV serostatus. Roughly uniform sequencing depth across donors was assumed in presence/absence analyses, although this assumption may not hold. Because HLA typing was missing for some donors at each locus, association tests included only the typed subset. According to a later analysis, parvovirus B19, influenza, CMV and Epstein-Barr virus appeared linked to several top co-occurrence clusters. Because the 87-base-pair reads could not distinguish some IMGT-functional V segments, including TRBV6-2 and TRBV6-3, those segments were excluded. An association between a missense DCLRE1C variant and V-gene and J-gene trimming of TCR beta chains was found in a later genetic analysis and replicated in an independent cohort. In an earlier analysis of some 640 of the donors, most TCR beta V segments were observed in productive rearrangements about 87% or about 30% of the time, broadly matching IMGT annotations. In a later analysis, TCR association rates were found to vary across HLA loci, with the most associated TCRs seen for DRB1 alleles and the fewest for HLA-C alleles. In the study, approximately 160 TCR beta chains were listed as associated with cytomegalovirus. A few of the identified cytomegalovirus-associated TCR beta chains were confirmed in vitro to be specific for cytomegalovirus antigens. The classifier was reported to diagnose cytomegalovirus status with high specificity and sensitivity in both the original and validation cohorts. Most TCR sequences were observed very rarely across donors, whereas some public TCRs were present in many individuals. Correlated functional status among segregating V segments might be attributable to linkage disequilibrium, but an unknown experimental factor could not be ruled out.

Libraries were prepared through the immunoSEQ multiplex PCR assay. The multiplex PCR relied on a mix of 60 forward primers for TCR Vbeta segments and 13 reverse primers for TCR Jbeta segments. Amplification of the CDR3 region of rearranged TCR beta genes was performed with a multiplex PCR assay on genomic DNA. Amplified TCR beta libraries were sequenced as 87-base-pair reads on the Illumina HiSeq System. The paper's data handling went like this. In a later analysis, roughly 80 million unique TCR beta chains were counted across the roughly 670 repertoires, and around 11 million of these chains were shared by at least two donors. Raw reads were error-corrected and collapsed into unique sequences with a nearest-neighbor algorithm that merged closely related sequences to remove PCR and sequencing errors. V, D and J gene segments were assigned by aligning CDR3 sequences to IMGT reference sequences. For a sequence to be retained, a match of at least six nucleotides to both a V gene segment and a J gene segment was required. Rearrangements were classified as productive when the CDR3 lacked stop codons and remained in frame with V and J, and all other rearrangements were classified as non-productive. CDR3 was defined according to IMGT convention as the region running from the second conserved V-encoded cysteine to the conserved J-encoded phenylalanine. The earlier analysis of approximately 500 of the donors excluded sequences that lacked an unambiguous match to a single V gene segment. An earlier analysis of around 600 of the donors classified V segments as functional when productive rearrangements were above 56.7% and as segregating when the standard deviation between donors was above 5%. A statistical classification framework was built for diagnosing cytomegalovirus status from the catalog of TCR beta chain sequences. A later analysis assigned V and J genes by comparing TCR nucleotide sequences with IMGT/GENE-DB human TR gene sequences. In a later analysis, CDR3 sequences and most-parsimonious VDJ recombination scenarios were assigned using the TCRdist pipeline. In a later analysis, each TCR beta chain was defined by its CDR3 amino acid sequence together with its V-gene family, and reads lacking a unique V-gene family were excluded. As a way to deal with suspected cross-contamination and a sequencing artifact, a later analysis dropped approximately 590 nucleotide sequences that were highly shared and had low generation probability. In a later analysis, a clonal expansion index was calculated for each public chain from normalized within-repertoire ranks of inferred template counts. In a later analysis, generation probabilities were computed with a VDJ recombination model fitted to out-of-frame rearrangements, and the resulting probabilities were checked against IGoR. In a later analysis, TCR-TCR, TCR-HLA and TCR-CMV co-occurrence was scored with hypergeometric tests, and a repertoire-size bias correction was applied to TCR pairs. In a later analysis, false discovery rates were estimated by permuting HLA or CMV assignments 20 times. In a later analysis, co-occurring TCRs were grouped using DBSCAN, and TCRdist sequence similarity was added for clustering within HLA-allele-positive subsets. Repertoires with fewer than 30,000 or more than 120,000 public chains were left out of co-occurrence clustering, as were five repertoires with anomalous nucleotide sharing. Drawn from immuneACCESS, this table holds only the in-frame rearrangements with V and J called that TCRdb kept. Clones are partly lost; checked studies trace under half to an unresolved V gene and leave the rest unexplained. That table furnishes V, J and clone size, whereas the DNA furnished D and trimming. In this sample the table shows 150,000 to 200,000 clones, roughly 73% of which occur a single time. The ten largest clones capture less than 5% of the sample.

CDR1 and CDR2, per the germline V gene, are MNHEY and SVGAGI. Counted from cysteine to phenylalanine, this CDR3 has 14 amino acids. The retained sequence is limited to the CDR3, 42 bases, with the frame set at the first base. V is pared back by 5 bases and J by 6 bases, with 16 bases lying between the germline termini. Details on this clone: Which antigen it targets is not known. No base quality values were provided; no much bigger clone lies one nucleotide off.

The cohort comprised fewer than 700 healthy bone marrow donors. All cohort members were sampled while nominally healthy, although unrecorded immune exposures were likely present. The donor tested CMV seronegative, placing the donor among the 352 seronegative members of the cohort. Every donor gave a peripheral blood sample, and the peripheral blood mononuclear cells from that sample were used for TCR beta sequencing. The Qiagen DNeasy Blood Extraction Kit was used to extract genomic DNA from the blood cell samples. This sequence was found in a male donor in good health and CMV-seronegative. The V and J segments used are TRBV6-5 and TRBJ1-2; tentative D gene TRBD1, with 6 bases matching. The sample taken for sequencing was PBMCs. CDR3 loop: CASSKQGRKNGYTF. In nucleotide form, the sequence is TGTGCCAGCAGTAAACAGGGACGCAAGAATGGCTACACCTTC.